The clone carrying this T cell receptor (beta chain) was detected only a few times. As to time point: after dendritic cell vaccination, including at tumor progression/relapse. Clones were sequenced by immunoSEQ multiplex PCR, and TCRdb holds only the in-frame ones, with some missing. The sample has approximately 99,000 clones, 75% to 90% seen once; the top ten hold 5% to 7%. This entry is derived from a study of glioma-infiltrating T cells after dendritic cell vaccination. Study context: Monocyte-derived dendritic cells, cultured seven days with IL-4 and GM-CSF, were pulsed with autologous tumor lysate.

This clonotype was obtained from a human donor with glioblastoma. This specimen consisted of blood, obtained after dendritic cell vaccination.

The CDR3 nucleotides are TGTGCCAGTAGTATTCCGCGGGTGAACACCGGGGAGCTGTTTTTT. As protein: CASSIPRVNTGELFF. V is TRBV19 and J is TRBJ2-2; weak D call: TRBD2 (5 bases). Trimming removed 3 bases at V and 1 base at J, with 9 bases between. The germline CDR1 and CDR2 sequences are LNHDA and SQIVND (reference sequence). The CDR3 runs to 15 residues.